Described below is a single TCR beta chain sequence and its context. No antigen is known for it. The sample comes from a study of Ad26.COV2.S vaccination and SARS-CoV-2 variants. Study information: Administration of Ad26.COV2.S was intramuscular, either once or twice 56 days apart. Study results and limitations: Reportedly, spike-specific CD8+ and CD4+ T cell responses achieved substantial breadth once vaccination had taken place.

The treatment: about 20 received Ad26.COV2.S at low or high dose, single or two shots; about 5 received placebo; per-sample allocation not given. Following the first vaccine or placebo injection, samples were taken on day 63. An Ad26 vector that expressed Wuhan-strain SARS-CoV-2 spike constituted the vaccine. Only in-frame clones appear in the TCRdb table, and some are missing; sequencing was by immunoSEQ multiplex PCR. The sample consists of a few hundred thousand clones, roughly 91% of them appearing once. Per germline, CDR1 SNHLY and CDR2 FYNNEI. V was clipped by 5 bases and J by 2 bases; unmatched bases: 4. The CDR3 is made up of 14 amino acids.

The starting material was peripheral blood, obtained in a trial of Ad26.COV2.S vaccine versus placebo. The J gene is TRBJ2-5, the V gene TRBV2; 8 bases agree with TRBD1. The sequence derives from a person between 18 and 60 years old who received the Ad26.COV2.S COVID-19 vaccine or a placebo. The CDR3 nucleotides are TGTGCCAGCAGTTCCGGGACAGGACAAGAGACCCAGTACTTC. This codes for CASSSGTGQETQYF.